The 25 T cell receptor beta chains below were found in one sample sequenced in a study of T cells in localized non-small cell lung cancer. Clones were sequenced by immunoSEQ multiplex PCR, and TCRdb holds only the in-frame ones, with some missing. The sample records some 50,000 clones, around 81% being singletons. The sample consisted of peripheral blood mononuclear cells, taken before any cancer treatment. The receptors originated from a man aged 40-75 years with stage III lung adenocarcinoma.

The CDR3 DNA is TGCAGCGTTGGGGACAGGGACTACAATGAGCAGTTCTTC. This sequence encodes CSVGDRDYNEQFF. V is TRBV29-1 and J is TRBJ2-1; 9 bases match TRBD1. The CDR3 spans 13 residues. V was clipped by 4 bases and J by 3 bases; unmatched bases: 1. Germline CDR1 reads SQVTM; CDR2 reads ANQGSEA.

This clone was observed a few times. This chain links TRBV30 with TRBJ1-4; D unresolved. The germline V gene encodes CDR1 GTSNPN and CDR2 SVGIG (reference sequence). CDR3 length: 13 amino acids. Between the trimmed V and J ends, which lost 0 bases and 4 bases, there was a span of 6 bases. The CDR3: CAWSVGFNEKLFF. CDR3 coding DNA: TGTGCCTGGAGTGTTGGGTTTAATGAAAAACTGTTTTTT.

V is TRBV10-2 and J is TRBJ2-1; 7 bases are shared with TRBD2. CDR1 and CDR2 (germline): WSHSY, SAAADI. The CDR3 contains 11 residues. The J segment lost 10 bases and the V segment lost 6 bases, leaving 3 bases of the junction unmatched. The CDR3 DNA sequence: TGCGCCAGCAGACAACTAGCGGAGCAGTTCTTC. This sequence encodes CASRQLAEQFF.

This clone was seen just once. This chain links TRBV14 with TRBJ2-2, with TRBD2 matching over 9 bases. The junction had 10 bases not matched to a gene; V was cut back by 3 bases and J by 5 bases. The CDR3 loop spans 17 amino acids. Germline V gene data show CDR1 as SGHDN and CDR2 as FVKESK. CDR3 in DNA: TGTGCCAGCAGCCAGGGAATAGCGGGGGCCCAAACCGGGGAGCTGTTTTTT. Its protein product is CASSQGIAGAQTGELFF. Based on the CDR3 plus reference TRBV14 and TRBJ2-2, the full variable domain is EAGVTQFPSHSVIEKGQTVTLRCDPISGHDNLYWYRRVMGKEIKFLLHFVKESKQDESGMPNNRFLAERTGGTYSTLKVQPAELEDSGVYFCASSQGIAGAQTGELFFGEGSRLTVL.

The chain recombines TRBV12-2 with TRBJ2-3; no check of the table's D call, TRBD1, against the DNA was made. TRBV12-2 is a pseudogene. The CDR3 contains 15 residues. This CDR3 reads CASRLAAPSTDTQYF. The CDR3 DNA is TGTGCAAGTCGCTTAGCGGCCCCTAGCACAGATACGCAGTATTTT.

Written as DNA, the CDR3 is TGTGCCATAGAAGGACCTCCCGGGGCAGATACGCAGTATTTT. Translated, it gives CAIEGPPGADTQYF. The V and J genes are TRBV2 and TRBJ2-3, with D possibly TRBD2 on 5 matching bases. V dropped 10 bases and J dropped 4 bases, with 18 bases sitting between them. Germline V lookup: CDR1 SNHLY, CDR2 FYNNEI. The CDR3 loop spans 14 amino acids.

The chain joins TRBV4-1 to TRBJ2-1, with 10 nucleotides matching TRBD2. The CDR3 covers 15 residues. The V and J ends lost 4 bases and 4 bases, in that order; junction bases with no gene match: 4. Germline V gives CDR1 MGHRA, CDR2 YSYEKL. CDR3 loop: CASSLRTSGYNEQFF. CDR3 nucleotides: TGCGCCAGCAGCCTCCGGACTAGCGGTTACAATGAGCAGTTCTTC.

The genes are TRBV10-1 and TRBJ2-4; 7 nucleotides line up with TRBD1. CDR3 size: 15 residues. V shed 11 bases and J 3 bases; nucleotides not matched to a gene: 13. Germline CDR1 WNHNN, CDR2 SYGVQD (reference sequence). Written as DNA, the CDR3 is TGCGCCCCCAGACAACCCGGGACAGTCAAAAACATTCAGTACTTC. Encoded protein: CAPRQPGTVKNIQYF.

The chain carries TRBV7-2 and TRBJ2-1; 7 bases are shared with TRBD2. Unmatched junction bases numbered 8, after V lost 3 bases and J lost 0 bases. Per germline, CDR1 SGHTA and CDR2 FQGNSA. The CDR3 loop spans 17 amino acids. CDR3 amino acids: CASSFSRLADSYNEQFF. Here the CDR3 DNA reads TGTGCCAGCAGCTTCTCTCGGCTAGCGGACTCCTACAATGAGCAGTTCTTC.

This sequence joins TRBV11-2 and TRBJ2-7, with unresolved D. The ends were cut back, 1 base at V and 3 bases at J, with 4 bases in the middle. The CDR3 runs 12 residues. CDR1 is SGHAT and CDR2 is FQNNGV in the germline V gene. The chain's CDR3 is CASSLGIYEQYF. CDR3 coding DNA: TGTGCCAGCAGCTTAGGTATCTACGAGCAGTACTTC.

This clone turned up a few times. The chain's CDR3 is CASSLIARGEQYF. In DNA, the CDR3 is TGTGCCAGCAGCTTAATTGCGAGGGGCGAGCAGTACTTC. The V call is TRBV13, the J call TRBJ2-7; TRBD1 or TRBD2 may be the D gene (5 bases each). Germline CDR1 reads PRHDT; CDR2 reads FYEKMQ (reference sequence). This CDR3 has 13 amino acids. Between the trimmed V and J ends, which lost 2 bases and 6 bases, there was a span of 11 bases.

A single count supports this clone. The chain carries TRBV7-2 and TRBJ2-7, with 9 nucleotides matching TRBD1. The CDR3 runs to 13 residues. Looked up from germline, CDR1 is SGHTA and CDR2 is FQGNSA. J was trimmed by 6 bases and V by 2 bases; bases with no gene match: 2. CDR3 sequence reads: CASSLRQGVEQYF. In DNA, the CDR3 is TGTGCCAGCAGCTTAAGACAGGGGGTCGAGCAGTACTTC.

This clone was detected only a few times. The rearrangement links TRBV6-4 to TRBJ2-1; 8 bases are shared with TRBD2. Germline-derived CDR1 and CDR2 are MRHNA and SNTAGT. The V gene end was trimmed by 7 bases and the J gene end by 8 bases; junction bases not matched to a gene: 7. The CDR3 has 13 amino acids. The CDR3 DNA reads TGTGCCAGCACAAGCGGACTAGCCGATGAGCAGTTCTTC. This gives the protein CASTSGLADEQFF.

The chain combines TRBV19 with TRBJ1-2, with 7 bases matching TRBD1. This CDR3 is built from 18 residues. CDR1 and CDR2 (germline): LNHDA, SQIVND (reference sequence). Unmatched junction bases numbered 20, after V lost 6 bases and J lost 4 bases. CDR3 residues: CASSLGLVPRQGAYGYTF. CDR3 nucleotide sequence: TGTGCCAGTAGCCTTGGCCTCGTCCCTAGACAGGGAGCCTATGGCTACACCTTC.

V and J are TRBV29-1 and TRBJ2-7; the D gene is possibly TRBD2 (6 bases). The CDR3 has 14 amino acids. Germline V gene lookup returns CDR1 SQVTM and CDR2 ANQGSEA. Deletions cut 4 bases from V and 4 bases from J, with 17 bases between. CDR3 coding DNA: TGCAGCGTTGGGGGAGGTAGATCCCATTACGAGCAGTACTTC. Protein sequence: CSVGGGRSHYEQYF.

The rearrangement links TRBV2 to TRBJ2-4; D possibly matches TRBD1 or TRBD2 (5 bases each). The CDR3 length is 17 residues. V lost 2 bases to trimming and J lost 3 bases, with 17 bases between them. Germline V lookup: CDR1 SNHLY, CDR2 FYNNEI. CDR3 amino acids: CASSEWGTPLGKNIQYF. Here the CDR3 DNA reads TGTGCCAGCAGTGAATGGGGGACCCCTTTAGGCAAAAACATTCAGTACTTC. Complete variable domain (other parts from reference TRBV2 and TRBJ2-4): EPEVTQTPSHQVTQMGQEVILRCVPISNHLYFYWYRQILGQKVEFLVSFYNNEISEKSEIFDDQFSVERPDGSNFTLKIRSTKLEDSAMYFCASSEWGTPLGKNIQYFGAGTRLSVL.

This chain connects TRBV30 to TRBJ2-3; 11 bases match TRBD2. The CDR3 runs to 15 residues. Looked up from germline, CDR1 is GTSNPN and CDR2 is SVGIG (reference sequence). The trim removed 3 bases at V and 4 bases at J, leaving 6 bases unmatched. CDR3: CAWRYSGGGPDTQYF. CDR3 DNA: TGTGCCTGGAGGTATAGCGGGGGGGGGCCAGATACGCAGTATTTT.

The chain has TRBV19 and TRBJ2-1, with 9 positions matching TRBD1. V was clipped by 7 bases and J by 3 bases; unmatched bases: 10. Germline loops: CDR1 LNHDA, CDR2 SQIVND (reference sequence). The CDR3 has 16 residues. The CDR3 DNA reads TGTGCCAGTACCCTAGCCGGACAGGGGTTCTACAATGAGCAGTTCTTC. Residues: CASTLAGQGFYNEQFF.

The V gene is TRBV6-5, the J gene TRBJ1-6, with 7 bases lining up with TRBD1. Germline V gives CDR1 MNHEY, CDR2 SVGAGI. CDR3 length equals 16 residues. V trimming: 4 bases; J trimming: 6 bases; junction bases outside the gene matches: 9. CDR3 bases: TGTGCCAGCAGTTCCACAGGGGCGACTGGTAATTCACCCCTCCACTTT. This translates into CASSSTGATGNSPLHF.

This clone was found a few times. The chain has TRBV5-8 and TRBJ2-7; tentative D call: TRBD1 (6 bases). This CDR3 is built from 15 residues. The germline CDR1 and CDR2 sequences are SGHTS and YDEGEE. V was trimmed by 0 bases and J by 4 bases, leaving 14 bases between them. The DNA for the CDR3 is TGTGCCAGCAGCTTGGGCGGACAGATTATTTACGAGCAGTACTTC. As protein: CASSLGGQIIYEQYF.

This clone has more than one count but fewer than ten. The rearrangement joins TRBV10-3 to TRBJ1-1; 8 bases line up with TRBD1. CDR1 ENHRY and CDR2 SYGVKD come from the germline V gene. J lost 7 bases, V lost 5 bases, and 9 bases had no gene match. The CDR3 runs 14 residues. The CDR3 loop reads CAISPGGRTLEAFF. The DNA for the CDR3 is TGTGCCATCAGTCCAGGGGGCCGTACCCTTGAAGCTTTCTTT.

The chain has TRBV30 and TRBJ2-7, with D maybe TRBD1 (6 bases). CDR3 length: 13 amino acids. V lost 2 bases, J lost 5 bases, and 13 bases lay in between. Looked up from germline, CDR1 is GTSNPN and CDR2 is SVGIG (reference sequence). The CDR3 sequence: CAWSWQGMDEQYF. CDR3 nucleotides: TGTGCCTGGAGTTGGCAGGGGATGGACGAGCAGTACTTC.

The genes are TRBV13 and TRBJ1-4, with D uncertain. In germline, CDR1 is PRHDT, CDR2 FYEKMQ (reference sequence). V was clipped by 2 bases and J by 8 bases, with 12 bases between them. The CDR3 consists of 14 residues. Written as DNA, the CDR3 is TGTGCCAGCAGCTTAAATCCTACGGGAGAAAAACTGTTTTTT. This gives the protein CASSLNPTGEKLFF.

The chain couples TRBV10-3 to TRBJ2-7, with D hard to call. Trimming removed 4 bases from V and 2 bases from J, with 9 bases in between. The CDR3 extends over 13 amino acids. Germline assignment: CDR1 ENHRY and CDR2 SYGVKD. The CDR3 bases are TGTGCCATCAGTGGCGAGGCCCCCTACGAGCAGTACTTC. Protein: CAISGEAPYEQYF.

The chain links TRBV2 to TRBJ2-7; possibly TRBD2 for D (6 bases). The CDR3 extends over 12 amino acids. The ends were cut back, 5 bases at V and 6 bases at J, with 11 bases in the middle. Germline assignment: CDR1 SNHLY and CDR2 FYNNEI. CDR3: CASSRDSPEQYF. In DNA, the CDR3 is TGTGCCAGCAGTAGGGACTCTCCCGAGCAGTACTTC.